Below are 20 T cell receptor beta chains sequenced from a single sample in a study of T cells after yellow fever vaccination. MiXCR, run by TCRdb on the 5' RACE reads, gives a single entry per CDR3 protein. Among roughly 170,000 distinct CDR3 sequences, about 6% were seen once, and the ten largest hold just under 3%. Source: CD4+ T cells sorted from PBMCs, taken on the day of the first yellow fever vaccination. The source is a man younger than 35 who received the YFV17D yellow fever vaccine.

This clonotype was counted many times. The genes are TRBV29-1 and TRBJ2-3, with D hard to call. V was trimmed by 3 bases and J by 3 bases, leaving 10 bases between them. This CDR3 has 13 amino acids. Germline V CDR1 and CDR2: SQVTM, ANQGSEA. CDR3 DNA: TGCAGCGTTGACGAAGTCAGGACAGATACGCAGTATTTT. Translated: CSVDEVRTDTQYF.

This clonotype appeared a few times. The CDR3 nucleotides are TGTGCCAGCAGCACCGGGACAGGGACCTACGAGCAGTACTTC. Residues: CASSTGTGTYEQYF. V gene TRBV28 combines with J gene TRBJ2-7; TRBD1 aligns across 9 bases. With V trimmed by 6 bases and J by 2 bases, 5 bases remained unmatched. The CDR3 extends over 14 amino acids. The germline V gene has CDR1 MDHEN and CDR2 SYDVKM.

The chain couples TRBV20-1 to TRBJ2-3; 11 bases agree with TRBD1. Losses at the gene ends were 6 bases for V and 4 bases for J; bases not matched to a gene: 9. The CDR3 has 15 amino acids. Germline V gene lookup returns CDR1 DFQATT and CDR2 SNEGSKA (reference sequence). The CDR3 sequence is CSALSPGQGADTQYF. The CDR3 nucleotides read TGCAGTGCCCTATCGCCGGGACAGGGGGCAGATACGCAGTATTTT.

Many counts were recorded for this clonotype. The chain joins TRBV10-1 to TRBJ2-7, with a tentative D call TRBD1 (5 bases). The CDR3 consists of 13 residues. Germline assignment: CDR1 WNHNN and CDR2 SYGVQD (reference sequence). The V end lost 10 bases, the J end lost 2 bases, and 15 bases lay between the germline ends. CDR3 DNA sequence: TGCGCCACTTCACAGGACACAACCTACGAGCAGTACTTC. Amino acid sequence: CATSQDTTYEQYF.

This chain links TRBV20-1 with TRBJ1-3; D gene unclear. Germline-derived CDR1 and CDR2 are DFQATT and SNEGSKA (reference sequence). Trimming left V 2 bases short and J 2 bases short, with 10 bases between. The CDR3 is made up of 14 amino acids. The chain's CDR3 is CSARFPGAGNTIYF. As DNA, the CDR3 is TGCAGTGCTAGATTTCCGGGAGCTGGAAACACCATATATTTT.

Many counts were recorded for this clonotype. The rearrangement links TRBV12-3 or TRBV12-4 to TRBJ2-5, with D possibly TRBD2 on 6 matching bases. Trimming shortened V by 6 bases and J by 3 bases, and 8 bases separated the two germline ends. There are 12 residues in the CDR3. Here the CDR3 reads CASRWGEETQYF. The DNA for the CDR3 is TGTGCCAGCAGGTGGGGGGAAGAGACCCAGTACTTC.

The chain is built from TRBV7-6 and TRBJ1-2, with 8 positions matching TRBD1. The junction had 9 bases not matched to a gene; V was cut back by 5 bases and J by 7 bases. The germline V gene has CDR1 SGHVS and CDR2 FNYEAQ. The CDR3 runs 14 residues. Here the CDR3 reads CASSPQPGGPGYTF. The CDR3 DNA is TGTGCCAGCAGCCCCCAACCAGGGGGCCCTGGCTACACCTTC. Using reference TRBV7-6 and TRBJ1-2 for the parts outside the CDR3, the full variable domain is GAGVSQSPRYKVTKRGQDVALRCDPISGHVSLYWYRQALGQGPEFLTYFNYEAQQDKSGLPNDRFSAERPEGSISTLTIQRTEQRDSAMYRCASSPQPGGPGYTFGSGTRLTVV.

This clonotype was detected a few times. The genes are TRBV6-5 and TRBJ1-4, with a weak D call TRBD1 (5 bases). Germline assignment: CDR1 MNHEY and CDR2 SVGAGI. The CDR3 covers 14 residues. The V gene lost 5 bases and the J gene lost 8 bases, with 15 bases spanning the gap. CDR3 region: CASSTPSGGEKLFF. As DNA, the CDR3 is TGTGCCAGCAGTACACCCTCGGGGGGGGAAAAACTGTTTTTT.

This clonotype was observed a handful of times. This chain connects TRBV5-6 to TRBJ1-1; TRBD1 aligns across 7 bases. Germline CDR1 and CDR2: SGHDT and YYEEEE. The CDR3 consists of 17 residues. The J segment lost 7 bases and the V segment lost 2 bases, leaving 17 bases of the junction unmatched. This CDR3 is CASSFFRADRVKREAFF. The CDR3 DNA is TGTGCCAGCAGCTTCTTCAGGGCCGACAGGGTTAAGCGTGAAGCTTTCTTT.

This clonotype came up many times. The J gene is TRBJ2-7, the V gene TRBV20-1; D unclear. Germline V lookup: CDR1 DFQATT, CDR2 SNEGSKA (reference sequence). V was pared by 3 bases and J by 3 bases, with 9 bases between. The CDR3 totals 12 residues. This CDR3 is CSASQEHYEQYF. CDR3 coding DNA: TGCAGTGCTAGTCAGGAGCACTACGAGCAGTACTTC.

This clonotype was counted many times. The chain has TRBV4-3 and TRBJ1-6; D might be TRBD1 (6 bases). Germline CDR1 reads LGHNA; CDR2 reads YSLEER. The V gene lost 0 bases and the J gene lost 10 bases, with 13 bases spanning the gap. This CDR3 contains 15 residues. The CDR3 nucleotides are TGCGCCAGCAGCCAAGATAGGGACATAAGCTCACCCCTCCACTTT. Encoded protein: CASSQDRDISSPLHF.

This chain links TRBV6-5 with TRBJ2-1; D is unresolved. Trimming stripped 0 bases from V and 5 bases from J, with 14 bases between. This CDR3 region has 16 residues. The germline CDR1 and CDR2 sequences are MNHEY and SVGAGI. CDR3 sequence (DNA): TGTGCCAGCAGTTACTCGTTGTGGAACGCCGACAATGAGCAGTTCTTC. Its translation: CASSYSLWNADNEQFF.

This rearrangement joins TRBV28 to TRBJ2-1; perhaps D is TRBD1 or TRBD2 (5 bases each). The CDR3 length is 12 residues. Trimming stripped 2 bases from V and 10 bases from J, with 9 bases between. Per the germline V gene, CDR1 is MDHEN and CDR2 is SYDVKM. CDR3 bases: TGTGCCAGCAGTTTACTTGGGACGGAGCAGTTCTTC. It specifies CASSLLGTEQFF.

The V gene is TRBV27, the J gene TRBJ2-2; perhaps TRBD1 as D (5 bases). The CDR3 runs 16 residues. Germline CDR1 reads MNHEY; CDR2 reads SMNVEV (reference sequence). V dropped 2 bases and J dropped 0 bases, with 10 bases sitting between them. Written as DNA, the CDR3 is TGTGCCAGCAGTTTAAGAGGCAGGGCGAACACCGGGGAGCTGTTTTTT. Amino acid sequence: CASSLRGRANTGELFF.

This clonotype was observed a few times. The chain couples TRBV21-1 to TRBJ2-2; TRBD1, the table's D call, lacks a check against the DNA. TRBV21-1 is a known pseudogene. The CDR3 runs 17 residues. CDR3 DNA sequence: TGTGCCAGCAGCAATCCGAAGAGGGACAGGGAGCCCGGGGAGCTGTTTTTT. Its protein is CASSNPKRDREPGELFF.

The table lists this clonotype with a few counts. The rearrangement joins TRBV7-3 to TRBJ2-5; D gene ambiguous. CDR1 SGHTA and CDR2 FQGTGA come from the germline V gene. V was pared by 0 bases and J by 1 base, with 9 bases between. This CDR3 spans 15 amino acids. CDR3 loop: CASSLTSSIQETQYF. Here the CDR3 DNA reads TGTGCCAGCAGCTTAACCAGCAGTATCCAAGAGACCCAGTACTTC.

This clonotype was found a few times. The genes are TRBV30 and TRBJ1-4; D unresolved. Germline loops: CDR1 GTSNPN, CDR2 SVGIG (reference sequence). Trimming stripped 8 bases from V and 2 bases from J, with 9 bases between. This CDR3 spans 12 amino acids. The CDR3 DNA follows: TGTGCCGGCCGGGAGACTAATGAAAAACTGTTTTTT. Amino acids: CAGRETNEKLFF. The full variable domain, rest sourced from reference TRBV30 and TRBJ1-4, is SQTIHQWPATLVQPVGSPLSLECTVEGTSNPNLYWYRQAAGRGLQLLFYSVGIGQISSEVPQNLSASRPQDRQFILSSKKLLLSDSGFYLCAGRETNEKLFFGSGTQLSVL.

This clonotype was counted ten times or more. The chain links TRBV5-1 to TRBJ2-7, with 11 bases identical to TRBD2. The CDR3 is 18 residues long. Germline assignment: CDR1 SGHRS and CDR2 YFSETQ. The V gene end was trimmed by 4 bases and the J gene end by 4 bases; junction bases not matched to a gene: 16. The CDR3 region has the DNA TGCGCCAGCAGCCCCGCCTGGCTAGCGGGGGGCCCTGAGTACGAGCAGTACTTC. This codes for CASSPAWLAGGPEYEQYF.

This clonotype occurred many times. The chain links TRBV19 to TRBJ2-1; D perhaps matches TRBD2 (5 bases). The CDR3 has 13 amino acids. The germline V gene has CDR1 LNHDA and CDR2 SQIVND (reference sequence). Trimming took off 7 bases at V and 5 bases at J, with 12 bases between the two ends. CDR3 coding DNA: TGTGCCAGTACTTACGGGATGAACAATGAGCAGTTCTTC. It specifies CASTYGMNNEQFF.

The chain recombines TRBV28 with TRBJ1-4; tentative D call: TRBD1 (5 bases). The CDR3 is 14 residues long. Germline V gene lookup returns CDR1 MDHEN and CDR2 SYDVKM. V was trimmed by 7 bases and J by 1 base, leaving 10 bases between them. In nucleotides, the CDR3 is TGTGCCAGCATGAGGGGAGGAACTAATGAAAAACTGTTTTTT. Its protein product is CASMRGGTNEKLFF.